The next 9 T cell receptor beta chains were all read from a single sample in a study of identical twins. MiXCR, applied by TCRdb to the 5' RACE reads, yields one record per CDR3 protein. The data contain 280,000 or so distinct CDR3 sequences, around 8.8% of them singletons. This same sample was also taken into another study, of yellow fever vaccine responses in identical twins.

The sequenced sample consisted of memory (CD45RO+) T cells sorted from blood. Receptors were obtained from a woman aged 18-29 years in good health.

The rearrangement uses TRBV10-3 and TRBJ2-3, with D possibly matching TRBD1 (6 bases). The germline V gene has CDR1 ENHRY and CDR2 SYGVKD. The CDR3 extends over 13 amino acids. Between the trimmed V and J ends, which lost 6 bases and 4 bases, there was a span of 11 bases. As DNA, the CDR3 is TGTGCCATCAGCGGGGCAGGGGCAGATACGCAGTATTTT. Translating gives CAISGAGADTQYF.

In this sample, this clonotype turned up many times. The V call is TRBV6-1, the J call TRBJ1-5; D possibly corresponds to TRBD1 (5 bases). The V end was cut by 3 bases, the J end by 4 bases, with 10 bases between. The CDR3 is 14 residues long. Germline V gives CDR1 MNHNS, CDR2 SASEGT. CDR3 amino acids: CASSEEGTNQPQHF. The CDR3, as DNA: TGTGCCAGCAGTGAGGAAGGGACTAATCAGCCCCAGCATTTT.

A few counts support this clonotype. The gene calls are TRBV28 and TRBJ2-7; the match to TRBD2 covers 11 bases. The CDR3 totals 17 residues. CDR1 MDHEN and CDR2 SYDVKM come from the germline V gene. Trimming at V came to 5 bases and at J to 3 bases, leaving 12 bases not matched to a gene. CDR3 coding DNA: TGTGCCAGCAGTCCAACCCCCTCCGGGACTAGCGGCTACGAGCAGTACTTC. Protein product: CASSPTPSGTSGYEQYF.

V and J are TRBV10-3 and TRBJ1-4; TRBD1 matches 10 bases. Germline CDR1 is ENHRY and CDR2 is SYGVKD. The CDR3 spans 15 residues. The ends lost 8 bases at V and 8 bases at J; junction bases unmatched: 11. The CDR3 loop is CAISSRGTGEEKLFF. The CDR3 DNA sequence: TGTGCCATCTCATCTCGGGGGACAGGGGAGGAAAAACTGTTTTTT.

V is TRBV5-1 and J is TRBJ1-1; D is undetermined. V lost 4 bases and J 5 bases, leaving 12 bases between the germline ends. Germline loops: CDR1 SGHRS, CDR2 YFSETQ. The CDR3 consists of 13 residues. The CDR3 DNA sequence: TGCGCCAGCAGCACCGTTGAGGGAACTGAAGCTTTCTTT. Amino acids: CASSTVEGTEAFF.

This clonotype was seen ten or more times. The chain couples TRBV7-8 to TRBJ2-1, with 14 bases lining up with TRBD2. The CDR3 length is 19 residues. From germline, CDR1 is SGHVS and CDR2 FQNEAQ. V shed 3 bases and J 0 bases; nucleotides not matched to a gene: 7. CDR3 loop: CASSFRGTSGRSSYNEQFF. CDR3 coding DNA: TGTGCCAGCAGCTTTCGGGGGACTAGCGGGAGAAGCTCCTACAATGAGCAGTTCTTC. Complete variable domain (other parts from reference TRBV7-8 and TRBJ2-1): GAGVSQSPRYKVAKRGQDVALRCDPISGHVSLFWYQQALGQGPEFLTYFQNEAQLDKSGLPSDRFFAERPEGSVSTLKIQRTQQEDSAVYLCASSFRGTSGRSSYNEQFFGPGTRLTVL.

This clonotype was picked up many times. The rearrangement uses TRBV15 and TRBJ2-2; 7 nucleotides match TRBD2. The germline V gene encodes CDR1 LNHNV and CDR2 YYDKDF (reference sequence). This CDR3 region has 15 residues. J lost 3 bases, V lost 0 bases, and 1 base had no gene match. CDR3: CATSREGGHTGELFF. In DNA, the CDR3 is TGTGCCACCAGCAGAGAGGGAGGGCACACCGGGGAGCTGTTTTTT.

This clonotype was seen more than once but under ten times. The CDR3 sequence is CASSYGDRADYEQYF. CDR3 DNA sequence: TGCGCCAGCAGCTATGGGGACAGGGCGGACTACGAGCAGTACTTC. This rearrangement joins TRBV5-1 to TRBJ2-7; 9 bases align to TRBD1. The CDR3 length is 15 residues. Germline V lookup: CDR1 SGHRS, CDR2 YFSETQ. Unmatched junction bases numbered 7, after V lost 3 bases and J lost 3 bases.

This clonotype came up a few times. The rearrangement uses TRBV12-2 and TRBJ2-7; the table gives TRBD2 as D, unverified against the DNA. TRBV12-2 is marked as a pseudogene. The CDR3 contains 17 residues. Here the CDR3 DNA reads TGTGCAAGTCGCTTAGCGCATATGACTAGCCGGATCTACGAGCAGTACTTC. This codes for CASRLAHMTSRIYEQYF.